This TCR beta chain appears in the sequencing data of a study of vaccination and CD4 T cells after COVID-19 (dated by TCRdb to the early 2020s). About the study as a whole: The convalescent cohort comprised six males and four females, including two Hispanic individuals, seven Caucasians, two Asians and one multiracial person. Two doses of either the Pfizer-BioNTech BNT162b2 vaccine (n=8) or the Moderna mRNA-1273 vaccine (n=2) were administered to participants. Post-COVID blood samples were collected from convalescent patients a median of about 92 days after diagnosis, with a range of roughly 30 to 170 days. Post-vaccine blood samples were collected a median of approximately 77 days after the second vaccine dose, ranging from about 13 to 241 days. For stimulating the cultures, overlapping spike peptide pools were used, derived from SARS-CoV-2 as well as from the common cold coronaviruses HCoV-NL63, HCoV-OC43 and HCoV-229E. Control cultures received a CEFX viral epitope pool as the positive control, an HIV-1 Nef peptide pool as the negative control, or no peptide. In around 9 COVID-19 convalescent patients and a handful of infection-naive healthy vaccine recipients, researchers compared the spike-specific CD4+ TCR repertoire from before mRNA vaccination with the repertoire from after. Memory CD4+ T cell crossreactivity between SARS-CoV-2 and common cold coronavirus spike proteins was assessed at the TCR clonotype level in an earlier paper using these donors.

What the authors observed across the whole study: Among the post-vaccine SARS-CoV-2-reactive clones in convalescent patients, a median approximately 90% showed up only after vaccination, which suggests vaccine-specific priming. An increase in the median number of SARS-CoV-2-reactive clonotypes from approximately 21 after infection to roughly 38 after vaccination was observed, but the change was not found to be significant. Only a relatively small number of convalescent patients were included in the study, and early timepoints following natural infection were not analyzed. Of the vaccine-specific clones found in convalescent patients, nearly all (304 of 307) were mono-reactive for SARS-CoV-2 spike instead of being cross-reactive with common cold coronaviruses.

The treatment or condition label, as the study defines it: roughly 10-day PBMC culture with coronavirus spike peptide pools or control peptides (ViraFEST assay). CD4+ T cells from unexposed donors were collected before the COVID-19 pandemic (2011-2018). The study used the ViraFEST assay, which expanded antigen-specific T cells with peptide pools and then identified expanded clonotypes by TCR sequencing. PBMCs were cultured at 1.5 million to 2.5 million per well in IMDM supplemented with about 5.5% human AB serum and 9 to 10 IU/ml IL-2, with roughly 10 ug/ml peptide pools added. Half of the culture medium was replaced with fresh IL-2-containing medium on days 3 and 7. Once the cells had been in culture for around ten days, the EasySep CD4+ T cell isolation kit was used to isolate CD4+ T cells by negative selection. As cell numbers permitted, CD4+ T cells from unexposed donors were tested for reactivity to SARS-CoV-2 S and N and to four common cold coronavirus spike pools. PBMCs were separated from whole blood using Ficoll-Paque Plus gradient centrifugation and then either used fresh or cryopreserved at -140C. In general, triplicate wells were set up for every culture condition. The leukapheresis product for the unexposed donors was obtained through commercial purchase.

Library preparation used PCR. DNA from cultured CD4+ T cells underwent TCR sequencing with the Oncomine TCR Beta short-read assay at the Johns Hopkins FTIC core. Genomic DNA was extracted from the cultured CD4+ T cells with the QIAamp micro DNA kit. The Oncomine TCR Beta libraries from cultured CD4+ T cells were pooled using unique dual indexes and then sequenced on an Illumina iSeq 100. As for how the authors treated the data: Non-productive sequences were removed, and CDR3s that did not start with C, did not end with F or W, or were shorter than 7 amino acids were discarded. Antigen-specific clonotypes were identified using the MANAFEST web application through comparison of peptide-stimulated wells with reference and other culture wells. For a clone to be called positive, the clone needed an FDR below 0.05, an odds ratio above 5, and a productive frequency above 0.1% in at least two of three replicate wells. Cross-reactive clonotypes were defined as significantly expanded in both SARS-CoV-2 spike wells and at least one common cold coronavirus spike condition. Similarity between CDR3 sequences was evaluated in R version 3.6.1 using Levenshtein distances (stringdist) and unrooted phylogenetic trees (ape). The raw public reads went through TCRdb reprocessing: fastp at Q25, MiXCR clone calling, in-frame beta chains kept. Each entry is one CDR3 protein sequence, shown with its most common DNA and genes. These V and J calls originate from TCRdb's pipeline instead of the authors' own analysis. Present in this sample are over 6,000 distinct CDR3 sequences, about 31% of which were seen just once. Of the sample, roughly 12% is held by the ten largest clones.

Concerning this clonotype itself: This clone's antigen is unknown. No base qualities exist here, and no much larger clone lies one base off it.

The sequencing input was CD4+ T cells from blood, cultured in vitro. This clonotype originated in a human donor in good health.

The DNA sequence is given as TGTGCCAGCAGCTTCGTAAGGGCCGGGCAAGAGACCCAGTACTTC. The translation is CASSFVRAGQETQYF. The rearranged segments are TRBV28 and TRBJ2-5; the D gene is not confidently resolved. The CDR3 sequence holds 15 residues, the cysteine and phenylalanine included. The DNA shown is the 45-base CDR3, in frame from base 1. Trimming costs V 6 bases and J 2 bases, and their ends lie 16 bases apart. Reading the germline V gene gives CDR1 MDHEN and CDR2 SYDVKM.